Shown below are 16 T cell receptor beta chains from a single sample sequenced in a study of T-cell memory formation after mild COVID-19 (dated by TCRdb to the early 2020s). The library was made by 5' RACE. Sequencing was carried out with an Illumina NovaSeq 6000. TCRdb reprocessing: public reads trimmed at Q25 with fastp, clones called with MiXCR, in-frame beta chains kept. Under each unique CDR3 protein, matching rows form one entry showing the most common genes and DNA. The sample table contains fewer than 140,000 distinct CDR3 sequences; only one count was recorded for over 15% of them. 28% of the sample belongs to the ten largest clones. The sample was PBMCs or a T cell subset sorted from them (not recorded which). These receptors were taken from an adult woman who had mild COVID-19 (a few samples of this study predate the infection). The sample titles of this study are shuffled in the database, so cell type and time point are left out; the donor was told from shared clones.

This clonotype occurred a few times. The V call is TRBV6-5, the J call TRBJ1-1, with D uncertain. Germline V lookup: CDR1 MNHEY, CDR2 SVGAGI. The germline V and J ends were trimmed by 5 bases and 1 base, with 5 bases remaining between them. The CDR3 extends over 12 amino acids. The CDR3 loop reads CASSEGNTEAFF. The CDR3 DNA reads TGTGCCAGCAGTGAAGGGAACACTGAAGCTTTCTTT.

The V and J genes are TRBV9 and TRBJ2-1; no firm D call. CDR1 and CDR2 from the germline V gene are SGDLS and YYNGEE. Between the trimmed V and J ends, which lost 4 bases and 5 bases, there was a span of 13 bases. The CDR3 loop spans 14 amino acids. The CDR3 spells CASSFLDADNEQFF. DNA for the CDR3: TGTGCCAGCAGCTTCCTGGACGCGGACAATGAGCAGTTCTTC.

The chain is built from TRBV2 and TRBJ1-1; a possible D gene is TRBD1 (5 bases). This CDR3 comprises 16 residues. CDR1 SNHLY and CDR2 FYNNEI come from the germline V gene. Between the trimmed V and J ends, which lost 4 bases and 0 bases, there was a span of 15 bases. CDR3 loop: CASSGGGVQMNTEAFF. The CDR3 bases are TGTGCCAGCAGTGGTGGGGGGGTGCAGATGAACACTGAAGCTTTCTTT.

The rearrangement links TRBV11-3 to TRBJ2-7; D is tentatively TRBD1 or TRBD2 (6 bases each). V lost 5 bases and J 6 bases, leaving 14 bases between the germline ends. This CDR3 is built from 13 residues. CDR1 and CDR2 from the germline V gene are SGHNT and YENEEA. CDR3 in amino acids: CASSLGGPIEQYF. The CDR3 region has the DNA TGTGCCAGCAGCCTGGGGGGCCCTATCGAGCAGTACTTC. Full variable domain (rest looked up from reference TRBV11-3 and TRBJ2-7): EAGVVQSPRYKIIEKKQPVAFWCNPISGHNTLYWYLQNLGQGPELLIRYENEEAVDDSQLPKDRFSAERLKGVDSTLKIQPAELGDSAVYLCASSLGGPIEQYFGPGTRLTVT.

This chain links TRBV4-1 with TRBJ2-7; D remains ambiguous. The length of the CDR3 is 13 residues. CDR1 and CDR2 (germline): MGHRA, YSYEKL. V was pared by 0 bases and J by 10 bases, with 13 bases between. The CDR3 DNA is TGCGCCAGCAGCCAAGATACCCGGGTCCACCAGTACTTC. Protein: CASSQDTRVHQYF.

This clonotype was observed a few times. This chain uses TRBV11-2 with TRBJ2-7, with 7 bases that match TRBD1. Germline assignment: CDR1 SGHAT and CDR2 FQNNGV. V lost 5 bases, J lost 3 bases, and 10 bases stayed unmatched. The CDR3 sequence is 15 residues long. This CDR3 reads CASSQGDSLFYEQYF. The CDR3, as DNA: TGTGCCAGCAGCCAGGGGGACAGCCTCTTCTACGAGCAGTACTTC.

This chain joins TRBV2 and TRBJ2-3; a possible D gene is TRBD1 (6 bases). Trimming stripped 2 bases from V and 5 bases from J, with 14 bases between. The germline gives CDR1 SNHLY, CDR2 FYNNEI. This CDR3 spans 15 amino acids. CDR3 DNA: TGTGCCAGCAGTGAACCAGGGGTTCGTGGAGATACGCAGTATTTT. Amino acid sequence: CASSEPGVRGDTQYF.

This clonotype has only a few counts. This chain connects TRBV5-6 to TRBJ1-1; D is unclear. The CDR3 length is 17 residues. With 0 bases removed from V and 0 bases from J, the gap between germline ends came to 15 bases. Germline V gene data show CDR1 as SGHDT and CDR2 as YYEEEE. Here the CDR3 DNA reads TGTGCCAGCAGCTTGGCTTGGGCAGGTGACATGAACACTGAAGCTTTCTTT. This sequence encodes CASSLAWAGDMNTEAFF.

The J gene is TRBJ2-1, the V gene TRBV18, with D perhaps matching TRBD1 (6 bases). Germline CDR1 reads KGHSH; CDR2 reads LQKENI. Trimming stripped 6 bases from V and 6 bases from J, with 15 bases between. The CDR3 has 14 residues. CDR3 amino acids: CASSLRDNLNEQFF. The CDR3 nucleotides read TGTGCCAGCTCGCTCCGGGACAACCTCAATGAGCAGTTCTTC.

V usage is TRBV13 and J usage is TRBJ2-3; TRBD2 matches 8 bases. Germline V gene sequence: CDR1 PRHDT, CDR2 FYEKMQ (reference sequence). The junction had 5 bases not matched to a gene; V was cut back by 3 bases and J by 0 bases. CDR3 length: 16 amino acids. The CDR3: CASSLRAGVSTDTQYF. The DNA for the CDR3 is TGTGCCAGCAGCTTGAGAGCGGGGGTGAGCACAGATACGCAGTATTTT. The full variable domain, with the rest looked up from reference TRBV13 and TRBJ2-3, is AAGVIQSPRHLIKEKRETATLKCYPIPRHDTVYWYQQGPGQDPQFLISFYEKMQSDKGSIPDRFSAQQFSDYHSELNMSSLELGDSALYFCASSLRAGVSTDTQYFGPGTRLTVL.

This chain joins TRBV19 and TRBJ1-2; D unresolved. From germline, CDR1 is LNHDA and CDR2 SQIVND (reference sequence). The CDR3 totals 15 residues. V gave up 6 bases and J gave up 5 bases, with 19 bases separating them. The CDR3 nucleotides are TGTGCCAGTAGCAACACTGGGCCCCATCCTTATGGCTACACCTTC. Protein product: CASSNTGPHPYGYTF.

V and J are TRBV5-4 and TRBJ1-2; TRBD1 agrees at 7 bases. Trimming cost V 2 bases and J 3 bases; bases outside gene matches: 4. The CDR3 covers 14 residues. The germline V gene encodes CDR1 SGHNT and CDR2 YYREEE (reference sequence). The CDR3 bases are TGTGCCAGCAGCTTTGCAGGGGGGGACTATGGCTACACCTTC. Translated: CASSFAGGDYGYTF.

Turning to this clonotype: The junction departs from germline at one end; a sequencing error may be responsible. The chain carries TRBV12-3 or TRBV12-4 and TRBJ2-7; TRBD1 or TRBD2 may be the D gene (5 bases each). The CDR3 extends over 13 amino acids. The CDR3 region has the DNA TGTGCCAGCAGCTCGGGACGGATCTACCAGCAGTACTTC. This codes for CASSSGRIYQQYF.

The genes are TRBV7-9 and TRBJ2-7, with TRBD2 matching over 11 bases. CDR1 is SEHNR, CDR2 FQNEAQ, per germline (reference sequence). The CDR3 runs 15 residues. The junction had 5 bases not matched to a gene; V was cut back by 5 bases and J by 2 bases. The CDR3 reads CASSPLTSGAYEQYF. CDR3 coding DNA: TGTGCCAGCAGCCCCCTGACTAGCGGGGCCTACGAGCAGTACTTC.

V usage is TRBV5-1 and J usage is TRBJ1-1, with D possibly being TRBD1 (5 bases). The CDR3 loop spans 18 amino acids. Trimming took 1 base from V and 4 from J, leaving 23 bases between them. Germline V gene data show CDR1 as SGHRS and CDR2 as YFSETQ. This CDR3 is CASSLQGLGAEIATEAFF. CDR3 bases: TGCGCCAGCAGCTTGCAAGGGTTAGGGGCCGAGATTGCCACTGAAGCTTTCTTT.

This chain joins TRBV12-3 or TRBV12-4 and TRBJ2-7, with 10 bases identical to TRBD1. The length of the CDR3 is 15 residues. Trimming took 5 bases from V and 8 from J; bases not matched to a gene: 12. CDR3 residues: CASSAGDRGTVQQYF. CDR3 in DNA: TGTGCCAGCAGTGCAGGGGACAGGGGTACGGTCCAGCAGTACTTC.